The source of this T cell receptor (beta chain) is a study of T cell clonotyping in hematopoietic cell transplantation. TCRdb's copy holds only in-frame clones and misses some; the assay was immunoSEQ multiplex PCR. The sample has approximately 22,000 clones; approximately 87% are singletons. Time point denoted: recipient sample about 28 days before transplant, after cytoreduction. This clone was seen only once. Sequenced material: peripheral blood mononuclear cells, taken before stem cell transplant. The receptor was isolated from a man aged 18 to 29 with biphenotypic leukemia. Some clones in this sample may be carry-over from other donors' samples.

The CDR3 nucleotides are TGTGCCAGCAGCTTGGATAATCGTAGGGGAATCATATATTTT. It yields the protein CASSLDNRRGIIYF. J is TRBJ1-3 and V is TRBV5-4, with D maybe TRBD1 (5 bases). Germline assignment: CDR1 SGHNT and CDR2 YYREEE (reference sequence). The CDR3 consists of 14 residues. V was shortened by 0 bases and J by 12 bases, with 16 bases between the two germline ends.